These 20 T cell receptor beta chains share one sample of origin, sequenced in a study of CD8 T cells in Susac syndrome. Random hexamers primed reverse transcription of about 0.5 to 1 ug RNA. TCRdb used MiXCR to reprocess the immunoSEQ multiplex PCR reads, holding one entry per CDR3 protein. The profile shows under 200,000 distinct CDR3 sequences, approximately 94% of them singletons. What was sequenced was CD4+ T cells from PBMCs. Every receptor here comes from a human donor with Susac syndrome.

A few counts support this clonotype. The V gene is TRBV6-2 or TRBV6-3, the J gene TRBJ2-7, with a tentative D call TRBD1 (5 bases). The germline V gene encodes CDR1 MNHEY and CDR2 SVGEGT. This CDR3 spans 12 amino acids. Trimming removed 6 bases at V and 0 bases at J, with 6 bases between. Here the CDR3 DNA reads TGTGCCAGCAGCCAGGGCTCCTACGAGCAGTACTTC. As protein: CASSQGSYEQYF.

This chain uses TRBV24-1 with TRBJ2-7, with 8 nucleotides matching TRBD1. The V gene's germline CDR1 is KGHDR and CDR2 SFDVKD. V trimming: 9 bases; J trimming: 1 base; junction bases outside the gene matches: 4. The length of the CDR3 is 13 residues. The CDR3 sequence is CATVNRGSYEQYV. DNA of the CDR3: TGTGCCACCGTAAACAGGGGGTCCTACGAGCAGTACGTC.

The rearrangement uses TRBV30 and TRBJ2-7, with D hard to call. Looked up from germline, CDR1 is GTSNPN and CDR2 is SVGIG (reference sequence). The V end lost 3 bases, the J end lost 0 bases, and 12 bases lay between the germline ends. This CDR3 region has 14 residues. The CDR3 DNA is TGTGCCTGGAGGAATCTCAGGAGCTCCTACGAGCAGTACTTC. It encodes CAWRNLRSSYEQYF.

The chain is built from TRBV20-1 and TRBJ2-5; D is ambiguous. V lost 3 bases to trimming and J lost 3 bases, with 11 bases between them. Per germline, CDR1 DFQATT and CDR2 SNEGSKA (reference sequence). CDR3 length: 13 residues. The CDR3 sequence: CSASWLGKETQYF. The CDR3 nucleotides read TGCAGTGCTAGTTGGCTGGGAAAAGAGACCCAGTACTTC.

This chain links TRBV30 with TRBJ1-5, with a tentative D call TRBD1 (6 bases). The germline gives CDR1 GTSNPN, CDR2 SVGIG (reference sequence). V lost 4 bases and J lost 5, with 12 bases in between. There are 13 residues in the CDR3. CDR3 sequence (DNA): TGTGCCTGGACCGCGGGACAACATCAGCCCCAGCATTTT. Amino acid sequence: CAWTAGQHQPQHF. Full variable domain (remainder filled in from reference TRBV30 and TRBJ1-5): SQTIHQWPATLVQPVGSPLSLECTVEGTSNPNLYWYRQAAGRGLQLLFYSVGIGQISSEVPQNLSASRPQDRQFILSSKKLLLSDSGFYLCAWTAGQHQPQHFGDGTRLSIL.

This clonotype appeared a single time. The chain employs TRBV5-5 and TRBJ1-2; 10 bases line up with TRBD1. The CDR3 sequence is 15 residues long. J lost 4 bases, V lost 5 bases, and 8 bases had no gene match. Looked up from germline, CDR1 is SGHKS and CDR2 is YYEKEE (reference sequence). CDR3 in amino acids: CASRLGQGGSYGYTF. CDR3 sequence (DNA): TGTGCCAGCAGGCTAGGACAGGGGGGATCCTATGGCTACACCTTC.

This chain connects TRBV29-1 to TRBJ2-7; no definite D call. The CDR3 has 10 residues. Germline assignment: CDR1 SQVTM and CDR2 ANQGSEA. The V gene lost 4 bases and the J gene lost 6 bases, with 7 bases spanning the gap. The CDR3 DNA is TGCAGCGTTGGGACCTCCGAGCAGTACTTC. Its translation: CSVGTSEQYF.

The chain is built from TRBV3-1 and TRBJ2-5; tentatively, D is TRBD2 (5 bases). Trimming took off 0 bases at V and 2 bases at J, with 10 bases between the two ends. The germline CDR1 and CDR2 sequences are LGHDT and YNNKEL (reference sequence). The length of the CDR3 is 15 residues. CDR3 in DNA: TGTGCCAGCAGCCAAGATTGGAGGCAGCAAGAGACCCAGTACTTC. The encoded protein is CASSQDWRQQETQYF.

The rearrangement uses TRBV28 and TRBJ2-7; no clear D gene. V was clipped by 2 bases and J by 3 bases, with 17 bases between them. Germline V gene data show CDR1 as MDHEN and CDR2 as SYDVKM. The CDR3 is 16 residues long. CDR3 coding DNA: TGTGCCAGCAGTTTAGTCTCCTTTACGGGCCGCTACGAGCAGTACTTC. Amino acid sequence: CASSLVSFTGRYEQYF.

This clonotype was seen a single time. The chain carries TRBV7-2 and TRBJ2-3; perhaps D is TRBD1 or TRBD2 (5 bases each). The length of the CDR3 is 15 residues. Looked up from germline, CDR1 is SGHTA and CDR2 is FQGNSA. Trimming removed 5 bases from V and 6 bases from J, with 18 bases in between. CDR3 coding DNA: TGTGCCAGCAGCCCCCCGGGGCGAACGGGCGATACGCAGTATTTT. Protein: CASSPPGRTGDTQYF.

J is TRBJ2-1 and V is TRBV24-1; D is perhaps TRBD2 (6 bases). This CDR3 comprises 14 residues. Trimming took off 0 bases at V and 10 bases at J, with 12 bases between the two ends. From germline, CDR1 is KGHDR and CDR2 SFDVKD. The CDR3, as DNA: TGTGCCACCAGTGATTTGCATCGGGGGACGGAGCAGTTCTTC. As protein: CATSDLHRGTEQFF.

The J gene is TRBJ2-3, the V gene TRBV28; D gene uncertain. Per the germline V gene, CDR1 is MDHEN and CDR2 is SYDVKM. The CDR3 loop spans 15 amino acids. V was pared by 1 base and J by 0 bases, with 8 bases between. The CDR3 bases are TGTGCCAGCAGTTTATCCCATACGAGCACAGATACGCAGTATTTT. Protein product: CASSLSHTSTDTQYF.

The gene calls are TRBV12-3 or TRBV12-4 and TRBJ2-1; TRBD2 aligns across 7 bases. J gave up 9 bases and V 10 bases, and 15 bases lay outside the gene matches. This CDR3 comprises 14 residues. The CDR3 bases are TGTGCCACCGCGGGAAGACTAGCTGGTGGTGAGCAGTTCTTC. It specifies CATAGRLAGGEQFF.

The rearrangement joins TRBV13 to TRBJ1-2; no definite D call. V lost 5 bases, J lost 3 bases, and 13 bases lay in between. Per the germline V gene, CDR1 is PRHDT and CDR2 is FYEKMQ (reference sequence). This CDR3 has 14 amino acids. CDR3: CASSQPYRDYGYTF. CDR3 bases: TGTGCCAGCAGCCAGCCTTATAGGGACTATGGCTACACCTTC.

The rearrangement joins TRBV27 to TRBJ1-5, with 7 bases that match TRBD1. V trimming: 5 bases; J trimming: 5 bases; junction bases outside the gene matches: 3. The CDR3 sequence is 13 residues long. Germline V lookup: CDR1 MNHEY, CDR2 SMNVEV (reference sequence). The CDR3 loop is CASSATGYQPQHF. For the CDR3, the DNA is TGTGCCAGCAGTGCGACAGGGTATCAGCCCCAGCATTTT.

This chain joins TRBV13 and TRBJ2-1; either TRBD1 or TRBD2 may fit D (6 bases each). V lost 5 bases, J lost 0 bases, and 17 bases lay in between. Looked up from germline, CDR1 is PRHDT and CDR2 is FYEKMQ (reference sequence). The CDR3 sequence is 17 residues long. CDR3 DNA sequence: TGTGCCAGCAGCAACACGGGGGCGGGCAACTCCTACAATGAGCAGTTCTTC. It yields the protein CASSNTGAGNSYNEQFF.

This clonotype was seen a single time. This sequence joins TRBV29-1 and TRBJ2-2, with 8 bases lining up with TRBD2. The ends lost 7 bases at V and 1 base at J; junction bases unmatched: 5. The CDR3 loop spans 14 amino acids. Germline CDR1 is SQVTM and CDR2 is ANQGSEA. The CDR3 loop is CSARLAKNTGELFF. CDR3 nucleotides: TGCAGCGCCAGACTAGCGAAGAACACCGGGGAGCTGTTTTTT.

This chain uses TRBV5-6 with TRBJ2-1; D gene uncertain. Germline V lookup: CDR1 SGHDT, CDR2 YYEEEE. The CDR3 has 13 residues. Trimming left V 2 bases short and J 7 bases short, with 10 bases between. The CDR3 here is CASSFTGGNEQFF. Here the CDR3 DNA reads TGTGCCAGCAGCTTTACCGGTGGGAATGAGCAGTTCTTC. Together with reference TRBV5-6 and TRBJ2-1, the CDR3 gives the full variable domain: DAGVTQSPTHLIKTRGQQVTLRCSPKSGHDTVSWYQQALGQGPQFIFQYYEEEERQRGNFPDRFSGHQFPNYSSELNVNALLLGDSALYLCASSFTGGNEQFFGPGTRLTVL.

The gene calls are TRBV19 and TRBJ1-1; D is uncertain. The CDR3 has 13 residues. Germline V gene data show CDR1 as LNHDA and CDR2 as SQIVND (reference sequence). The V gene lost 8 bases and the J gene lost 1 base, with 11 bases spanning the gap. The CDR3 is CASALFSNTEAFF. The CDR3, as DNA: TGTGCCAGTGCTTTATTCTCGAACACTGAAGCTTTCTTT.

This rearrangement joins TRBV5-4 to TRBJ1-5; D is possibly TRBD1 (6 bases). CDR3 size: 15 residues. V shed 0 bases and J shed 7 bases, with 14 bases lying between them. Germline values: CDR1 SGHNT, CDR2 YYREEE (reference sequence). The CDR3 reads CASSLVGRGGQPQHF. Here the CDR3 DNA reads TGTGCCAGCAGCTTGGTGGGCAGGGGAGGCCAGCCCCAGCATTTT.